The source of this T cell receptor beta chain is a study of cytomegalovirus exposure and HLA in healthy donors. On the study more broadly: A subsequent analysis stated that the 120 validation repertoires were run on the same platform as the roughly 620 first-cohort repertoires.

Measured with immunoSEQ multiplex PCR; TCRdb has only the in-frame clones, and not every one. The sample comprises 300,000 or so clones, approximately 86% of which are singletons, and roughly 0.88% rests with the top ten. Regarding this clone: No antigen is known for it.

The germline CDR1 and CDR2 sequences are SGHVS and FQNEAQ. Deletions cut 0 bases from V and 3 bases from J, with 9 bases between. The CDR3 spans 15 residues. Study findings and constraints: Most TCR sequences were rare, but some public TCRs occurred in many donors. As confirmed in vitro, a few CMV-associated chains were specific for CMV antigens. According to a later analysis, TCR clusters from the first cohort tended to co-occur in the 110 or so validation repertoires.

The chain employs TRBV7-8 and TRBJ1-5; D remains unclear. Sequencing was done on a sample of PBMCs. This TCR was recovered from a young man in good health and CMV-seronegative. The DNA for the CDR3 is TGTGCCAGCAGCTTAGCGCAGATGTACAATCAGCCCCAGCATTTT. Its translation: CASSLAQMYNQPQHF.